This is a list of T cell receptor beta chains from one sample in a study of beta chain features in type 1 diabetes. Generated by immunoSEQ multiplex PCR, the TCRdb table keeps only in-frame clones and is missing some. This sample has 300,000 to 350,000 clones, with roughly 21% found just once. Specimen: naive CD4+ T cells from blood. These receptors were collected from a woman between 18 and 29 years old in good health. Both conserved end residues are part of each CDR3. The size entry is marked missing in some rows and otherwise reads once, few, many or a size class.

v_call	j_call	clone_size	cdr3_aa
TRBV5-1	TRBJ2-6	few	CASSLTRTGANVLTF
TRBV7-3	TRBJ2-1	NA	CASSPEGDRVKRDEQFF
TRBV20-1	TRBJ1-1	few	CSALRVEAFF
TRBV7-2	TRBJ2-5	many	CASSVTGAQYF
TRBV9	TRBJ2-3	NA	CASSRQGPDTQYF
TRBV14	TRBJ2-7	few	CASSQVQGTPVYEQYF
TRBV7-6	TRBJ2-5	NA	CASSPSGQETQYF
TRBV30	TRBJ2-1	once	CAWNTGSPPNEQFF
TRBV5-1	TRBJ1-4	NA	CASSLQGGNEKLFF
TRBV29-1	TRBJ2-7	few	CSVALEMYEQYF
TRBV14	TRBJ2-3	few	CASSHPGSSTDTQYF
TRBV7-3	TRBJ2-5	few	CASSLGRRGAGETQYF
TRBV9	TRBJ2-3	NA	CASSVSGGEADTQYF
TRBV11-3	TRBJ2-6	few	CASSAGAGSGANVLTF
TRBV2	TRBJ2-3	few	CASSVDGRRGGSTDTQYF
TRBV30	TRBJ2-1	few	CAWKRLVNEQFF
TRBV18	TRBJ2-5	NA	CASSQWTGTIQETQYF
TRBV30	TRBJ1-1	NA	CAWTGGETAFF
TRBV2	TRBJ1-2	NA	CASSRQGFGYTF
TRBV2	TRBJ2-5	NA	CASNRAETQYF
TRBV29-1	TRBJ1-1	few	CSVGRTGGLNTEAFF
TRBV7-6	TRBJ2-7	once	CASSRGGEQYF
TRBV15	TRBJ2-2	NA	CATRTGGADTGELFF
TRBV5-1	TRBJ2-3	few	CASSLEPAGGKDTQYF
TRBV13	TRBJ2-3	few	CASSFSGGAGTDTQYF
TRBV5-7	TRBJ1-5	few	CASSPGQANQPQHF
TRBV25-1	TRBJ2-2	few	CASRVGTTSHGELFF
TRBV7-9	TRBJ2-1	NA	CASSGGLAGYNEQFF
TRBV6-6	TRBJ2-1	NA	CASSATSGSWNEQFF
TRBV5-1	TRBJ1-1	few	CASSLASTNTEAFF
TRBV15	TRBJ1-4	NA	CATSRTGASTNEKLFF
TRBV19	TRBJ2-3	NA	CASSALTSLTDTQYF
TRBV7-2	TRBJ2-7	NA	CASSLSGSSYEQYF
TRBV2	TRBJ1-2	NA	CASRPLRSQGSYGYTF
TRBV27	TRBJ2-7	NA	CASSGTSGSVEQYF
TRBV4-1	TRBJ2-3	few	CASSRPTSGPSTDTQYF
TRBV5-1	TRBJ2-7	few	CASSLDGRSYEQYF
TRBV18	TRBJ2-2	NA	CASLEQWNTGELFF
TRBV18	TRBJ2-4	few	CASSRDRGTKNIQYF
TRBV6-6	TRBJ1-2	few	CASSKDRAIGYTF
TRBV2	TRBJ2-7	few	CASSEGPWGRVSSYEQYF
TRBV28	TRBJ2-6	NA	CASSFRTGRISGANVLTF
TRBV4-3	TRBJ2-7	few	CASSQDYHSSYEQYF
TRBV4-3	TRBJ2-5	NA	CASSQDHSGGASETQYF
TRBV30	TRBJ2-6	few	CASPRGGTHVLTF
TRBV6-5	TRBJ2-7	few	CASSYSSAGGNYEQYF